Shown below are 31 T cell receptor beta chains from a single sample sequenced in a study of blood T cell repertoires in COVID-19. Some clones are missing from TCRdb's copy, which holds only in-frame ones; the method was immunoSEQ multiplex PCR. The sample contains around 250,000 clones, approximately 85% of which appear only once. Sequenced input: PBMCs or T cells enriched from blood (not recorded which). The receptors shown here come from a woman aged 45-65 years who had recovered from COVID-19.

The CDR3 nucleotides read TGTGCCAGCAGTGTTAACAGTATACCGAATAATTCACCCCTCCACTTT. This codes for CASSVNSIPNNSPLHF. The chain is built from TRBV6-1 and TRBJ1-6, with D unresolved. CDR3 length equals 16 residues. Germline CDR1 and CDR2: MNHNS and SASEGT. The germline V and J ends were trimmed by 4 bases and 5 bases, with 15 bases remaining between them.

The table lists this clone with a count of one. V usage is TRBV5-1 and J usage is TRBJ2-7; 7 nucleotides align to TRBD2. This CDR3 is 14 amino acids long. J lost 7 bases, V lost 7 bases, and 14 bases had no gene match. From germline, CDR1 is SGHRS and CDR2 YFSETQ. CDR3 in amino acids: CASRLQAPGGEQYF. In DNA, the CDR3 is TGCGCCAGCCGGCTACAGGCCCCGGGGGGTGAGCAGTACTTC.

The chain combines TRBV29-1 with TRBJ1-4; no clear D gene. The CDR3 length is 12 residues. Germline V lookup: CDR1 SQVTM, CDR2 ANQGSEA. V shed 4 bases and J shed 8 bases, with 11 bases lying between them. In DNA form, the CDR3 reads TGCAGCGTTGTCGGGGATTTAGAAAAACTGTTTTTT. This encodes CSVVGDLEKLFF. The full variable domain, in which reference TRBV29-1 and TRBJ1-4 provide the parts outside the CDR3, is SAVISQKPSRDICQRGTSLTIQCQVDSQVTMMFWYRQQPGQSLTLIATANQGSEATYESGFVIDKFPISRPNLTFSTLTVSNMSPEDSSIYLCSVVGDLEKLFFGSGTQLSVL.

The rearrangement joins TRBV7-9 to TRBJ2-3; D is perhaps TRBD1 (5 bases). Germline V gives CDR1 SEHNR, CDR2 FQNEAQ (reference sequence). V lost 5 bases and J 1 base, leaving 19 bases between the germline ends. The CDR3 is 17 residues long. CDR3 region: CASSPPPRRVGTDTQYF. In DNA, the CDR3 is TGTGCCAGCAGCCCACCCCCCCGCAGGGTGGGCACAGATACGCAGTATTTT.

V usage is TRBV28 and J usage is TRBJ2-7; 8 nucleotides agree with TRBD2. The V gene end was trimmed by 6 bases and the J gene end by 7 bases; junction bases not matched to a gene: 14. This CDR3 is 15 amino acids long. The germline V gene has CDR1 MDHEN and CDR2 SYDVKM. CDR3 sequence: CASRPGVAGSGEQYF. The CDR3 bases are TGTGCCAGCAGGCCCGGGGTAGCGGGGTCTGGAGAGCAGTACTTC. Supplemented by reference TRBV28 and TRBJ2-7, the full variable domain reads DVKVTQSSRYLVKRTGEKVFLECVQDMDHENMFWYRQDPGLGLRLIYFSYDVKMKEKGDIPEGYSVSREKKERFSLILESASTNQTSMYLCASRPGVAGSGEQYFGPGTRLTVT.

The chain combines TRBV7-9 with TRBJ1-5; perhaps TRBD1 as D (6 bases). The length of the CDR3 is 13 residues. Germline CDR1 reads SEHNR; CDR2 reads FQNEAQ (reference sequence). V lost 2 bases and J 9 bases, leaving 11 bases between the germline ends. In nucleotides, the CDR3 is TGTGCCAGCAGCTTAACAGGGCAGCGGCCCCAGCATTTT. This gives the protein CASSLTGQRPQHF.

This clone has only one observation. The chain couples TRBV4-1 to TRBJ2-2; TRBD2 agrees at 14 bases. This CDR3 has 17 amino acids. CDR1 is MGHRA, CDR2 YSYEKL, per germline. The V and J ends lost 4 bases and 1 base, in that order; junction bases with no gene match: 2. The CDR3 sequence: CASSRGLAGGNTGELFF. CDR3 coding DNA: TGCGCCAGCAGCCGAGGACTAGCGGGGGGGAACACCGGGGAGCTGTTTTTT.

This chain links TRBV2 with TRBJ2-1; D is possibly TRBD1 (6 bases). In germline, CDR1 is SNHLY, CDR2 FYNNEI. The CDR3 covers 11 residues. V gave up 7 bases and J gave up 8 bases, with 9 bases separating them. The DNA of the CDR3 is TGTGCCAGCACTACAGGGTATGAGCAGTTCTTC. Translating it yields CASTTGYEQFF.

This chain connects TRBV5-1 to TRBJ2-6; a possible D gene is TRBD1 (5 bases). Germline CDR1 SGHRS, CDR2 YFSETQ. Trimming removed 0 bases at V and 0 bases at J, with 13 bases between. This CDR3 is 18 amino acids long. This chain's CDR3 is CASSLAYRRSSGANVLTF. CDR3 bases: TGCGCCAGCAGCTTGGCCTACAGGAGAAGCTCTGGGGCCAACGTCCTGACTTTC.

The V and J genes are TRBV28 and TRBJ2-3; 11 bases agree with TRBD2. V lost 6 bases, J lost 4 bases, and 18 bases stayed unmatched. The germline V gene has CDR1 MDHEN and CDR2 SYDVKM. CDR3 size: 19 residues. CDR3 amino acids: CASSKLLLAGDHGSDTQYF. In DNA, the CDR3 is TGTGCCAGCAGCAAACTATTACTAGCGGGAGACCATGGCTCAGATACGCAGTATTTT.

Note on this clone: Distinct nucleotide sequences in the sample also encode this CDR3. V gene TRBV9 combines with J gene TRBJ2-3, with TRBD2 matching 7 bases. The CDR3 is 14 residues long. V dropped 0 bases and J dropped 3; count of bases not matched to a gene: 1. Germline V gene sequence: CDR1 SGDLS, CDR2 YYNGEE. DNA of the CDR3: TGTGCCAGCAGCGTAGTGGGGGGGACAGATACGCAGTATTTT. Its protein product is CASSVVGGTDTQYF.

A few counts support this clone. The chain links TRBV19 to TRBJ1-2, with D possibly matching TRBD1 (5 bases). Trimming shortened V by 3 bases and J by 8 bases, and 10 bases separated the two germline ends. Germline CDR1 LNHDA, CDR2 SQIVND (reference sequence). This CDR3 comprises 12 residues. CDR3 protein: CASSIPGQGYTF. CDR3 bases: TGTGCCAGTAGTATCCCAGGGCAGGGCTACACCTTC.

This clone has a handful of counts. This rearrangement joins TRBV29-1 to TRBJ1-3, with D perhaps TRBD1 (6 bases). CDR3 length equals 15 residues. Trimming removed 5 bases at V and 5 bases at J, with 19 bases between. Germline V gene data show CDR1 as SQVTM and CDR2 as ANQGSEA. CDR3 protein: CSVTEAPGQRNTIYF. The CDR3 DNA is TGCAGCGTTACTGAGGCGCCGGGACAAAGAAACACCATATATTTT.

The chain recombines TRBV28 with TRBJ1-2, with D perhaps TRBD1 (6 bases). The length of the CDR3 is 14 residues. V was pared by 1 base and J by 5 bases, with 11 bases between. Germline lookup yields CDR1 MDHEN and CDR2 SYDVKM. The CDR3 protein is CASSLLVQGYGYTF. In nucleotides, the CDR3 is TGTGCCAGCAGTTTATTAGTACAGGGATATGGCTACACCTTC.

The chain links TRBV6-1 to TRBJ1-3; a weak D match, TRBD1 (5 bases). The CDR3 contains 17 residues. The germline CDR1 and CDR2 sequences are MNHNS and SASEGT. V was clipped by 3 bases and J by 0 bases, with 15 bases between them. The DNA of the CDR3 is TGTGCCAGCAGTGATCCCCTCGACAGATACTCTGGAAACACCATATATTTT. As protein: CASSDPLDRYSGNTIYF.

This rearrangement joins TRBV21-1 to TRBJ1-1. TRBV21-1 is given as a pseudogene. This CDR3 spans 13 amino acids. Here the CDR3 DNA reads TGTGCCAGGAACGGGACTTTGGGGACTGAAGCTTTCTTT. This translates into CARNGTLGTEAFF.

The V gene is TRBV4-3, the J gene TRBJ1-1, with D tentatively TRBD1 (6 bases). The CDR3 is made up of 17 amino acids. V lost 0 bases, J lost 2 bases, and 16 bases lay in between. Germline CDR1 and CDR2: LGHNA and YSLEER. The CDR3 region is CASSQDAGGVFNTEAFF. The CDR3 DNA sequence: TGCGCCAGCAGCCAAGACGCTGGGGGCGTATTCAACACTGAAGCTTTCTTT.

The rearrangement links TRBV5-6 to TRBJ1-6; D perhaps matches TRBD1 (5 bases). The CDR3 has 15 residues. The germline gives CDR1 SGHDT, CDR2 YYEEEE. With 4 bases removed from V and 0 bases from J, the gap between germline ends came to 8 bases. The CDR3 DNA follows: TGTGCCAGCAGCCTGACAGACTCCTATAATTCACCCCTCCACTTT. The encoded protein is CASSLTDSYNSPLHF.

J is TRBJ1-1 and V is TRBV3-1 (or the pseudogene TRBV3-2); 7 nucleotides align to TRBD1. CDR3 size: 14 residues. CDR1 and CDR2 from the germline V gene are LGHDT and YNNKEL (reference sequence). The ends lost 3 bases at V and 1 base at J; junction bases unmatched: 2. This chain's CDR3 is CASSQRDRNTEAFF. The CDR3 DNA reads as TGTGCCAGCAGCCAGAGGGACAGGAACACTGAAGCTTTCTTT.

This clone was seen just once. The CDR3 DNA reads as TGTGCCAGCAGCTTCCTGAACATGAACACTGAAGCTTTCTTT. Translation: CASSFLNMNTEAFF. This chain joins TRBV6-6 and TRBJ1-1; D gene ambiguous. From germline, CDR1 is MNHNY and CDR2 SVGAGI (reference sequence). The ends were cut back, 6 bases at V and 0 bases at J, with 11 bases in the middle. The CDR3 has 14 residues.

V usage is TRBV14 and J usage is TRBJ1-2; D is perhaps TRBD1 (5 bases). This CDR3 contains 14 residues. The germline V gene encodes CDR1 SGHDN and CDR2 FVKESK. V was clipped by 4 bases and J by 7 bases, with 16 bases between them. The CDR3 sequence: CASSPFVGGIGYTF. The CDR3 DNA is TGTGCCAGCAGCCCCTTCGTGGGGGGGATTGGCTACACCTTC.

V usage is TRBV7-3 and J usage is TRBJ2-4; 7 nucleotides agree with TRBD2. This CDR3 region has 15 residues. After removal of 5 bases from V and 3 bases from J, the junction contained 7 bases not matched to a gene. Germline CDR1 is SGHTA and CDR2 is FQGTGA. The CDR3 DNA follows: TGTGCCAGCAGCCCGGGAGGCGGGGGCAAAAACATTCAGTACTTC. Amino acid sequence: CASSPGGGGKNIQYF.

The chain recombines TRBV7-9 with TRBJ2-5; 12 bases agree with TRBD1. V lost 1 base to trimming and J lost 5 bases; unmatched junction nucleotides: 5. The CDR3 runs 16 residues. Germline V gene sequence: CDR1 SEHNR, CDR2 FQNEAQ (reference sequence). The CDR3 DNA sequence: TGTGCCAGCAGCTTAGGGGGGACAGGGGGCATTGAGACCCAGTACTTC. Protein sequence: CASSLGGTGGIETQYF.

V and J are TRBV27 and TRBJ2-7, with D tentatively TRBD1 (6 bases). Per germline, CDR1 MNHEY and CDR2 SMNVEV (reference sequence). The CDR3 has 14 residues. Trimming took 8 bases from V and 1 from J, leaving 15 bases between them. This CDR3 is CASQQGFLSYEQYF. The DNA for the CDR3 is TGTGCCAGCCAACAGGGATTCCTTTCCTACGAGCAGTACTTC.

V is TRBV11-3 and J is TRBJ1-1, with 9 bases aligning to TRBD1. Germline CDR1 is SGHNT and CDR2 is YENEEA. V lost 5 bases, J lost 1 base, and 5 bases stayed unmatched. The CDR3 sequence is 15 residues long. The DNA for the CDR3 is TGTGCCAGCAGCACCGGGGGACAGGGGAACACTGAAGCTTTCTTT. Protein product: CASSTGGQGNTEAFF.

The CDR3 sequence is CASLNTEAFF. As DNA, the CDR3 is TGTGCCTCGTTGAACACTGAAGCTTTCTTT. The chain carries TRBV30 and TRBJ1-1; D remains unclear. The CDR3 runs to 10 residues. Germline V gene sequence: CDR1 GTSNPN, CDR2 SVGIG (reference sequence). V was clipped by 7 bases and J by 0 bases, with 3 bases between them.

This chain joins TRBV11-2 and TRBJ1-2, with 10 bases lining up with TRBD1. CDR3 length equals 14 residues. The trim removed 5 bases at V and 8 bases at J, leaving 8 bases unmatched. Germline V gene sequence: CDR1 SGHAT, CDR2 FQNNGV. The CDR3 sequence is CASSPTGGPGGYTF. For the CDR3, the DNA is TGTGCCAGCAGCCCGACAGGGGGCCCGGGGGGCTACACCTTC.

The V and J genes are TRBV27 and TRBJ1-2; the match to TRBD1 covers 7 bases. Germline CDR1 and CDR2: MNHEY and SMNVEV (reference sequence). The CDR3 runs to 15 residues. Trimming cost V 5 bases and J 7 bases; bases outside gene matches: 13. The CDR3 protein is CASSHLRDRAGGYTF. In nucleotides, the CDR3 is TGTGCCAGCAGTCACCTTCGGGACAGAGCTGGTGGCTACACCTTC.

The V and J genes are TRBV7-2 and TRBJ2-3, with TRBD2 matching 8 bases. Per germline, CDR1 SGHTA and CDR2 FQGNSA. V lost 4 bases and J lost 0; bases outside the gene matches: 15. The CDR3 totals 19 residues. This CDR3 reads CASSSRSIGGGRSTDTQYF. Here the CDR3 DNA reads TGTGCCAGCAGCTCCCGTTCGATTGGCGGGGGGCGAAGCACAGATACGCAGTATTTT. The full variable domain, in which reference TRBV7-2 and TRBJ2-3 provide the parts outside the CDR3, is GAGVSQSPSNKVTEKGKDVELRCDPISGHTALYWYRQSLGQGLEFLIYFQGNSAPDKSGLPSDRFSAERTGGSVSTLTIQRTQQEDSAVYLCASSSRSIGGGRSTDTQYFGPGTRLTVL.

This clone was seen only a few times. This chain joins TRBV18 and TRBJ1-1; D may be TRBD1 (6 bases). CDR1 and CDR2 (germline): KGHSH, LQKENI. This CDR3 has 16 residues. The V gene lost 3 bases and the J gene lost 5 bases, with 19 bases spanning the gap. CDR3: CASSPPAGRGKTEAFF. DNA of the CDR3: TGTGCCAGCTCACCGCCAGCCGGCAGGGGAAAAACTGAAGCTTTCTTT.

V gene TRBV3-1 (or the pseudogene TRBV3-2) combines with J gene TRBJ2-3, with D possibly matching TRBD2 (7 bases). The V and J ends lost 4 bases and 5 bases respectively, with 22 bases between them. The CDR3 has 17 amino acids. In germline, CDR1 is LGHDT, CDR2 YNNKEL (reference sequence). Written as DNA, the CDR3 is TGTGCCAGCAGCCTCACTCCTCCGGGGGGCCGGGGAGATACGCAGTATTTT. This sequence encodes CASSLTPPGGRGDTQYF.